These 10 T cell receptor beta chains were sequenced from one sample in a study of long-term antiretroviral therapy in people with HIV. Survey-level immunoSEQ v3.0 assays were run. The table came from immunoSEQ multiplex PCR; TCRdb's copy has only in-frame clones and leaves some out. The sample consists of more than 15,000 clones, about 91% of them appearing once. Source: unsorted PBMCs, taken 0.3 years after starting antiretroviral therapy. These receptors were obtained from a man aged 60 to 69 with HIV.

The chain combines TRBV7-2 with TRBJ2-3; TRBD1 matches at 8 bases. The CDR3 totals 14 residues. Germline V gene sequence: CDR1 SGHTA, CDR2 FQGNSA. V lost 4 bases to trimming and J lost 3 bases; unmatched junction nucleotides: 3. The CDR3 DNA reads TGTGCCAGCAGCTATAGGACAGGGACAGATACGCAGTATTTT. This codes for CASSYRTGTDTQYF.

This chain uses TRBV6-6 with TRBJ1-6, with D possibly TRBD1 on 6 matching bases. The CDR3 is made up of 15 amino acids. CDR1 and CDR2 from the germline V gene are MNHNY and SVGAGI (reference sequence). Trimming pared 7 bases from V and 6 bases from J, leaving 16 bases between. This chain's CDR3 is CASNLLGTFNSPLHF. CDR3 sequence (DNA): TGTGCCAGCAATCTATTAGGGACATTTAATTCACCCCTCCACTTT.

The V call is TRBV9, the J call TRBJ2-1, with TRBD2 identical over 7 bases. This CDR3 has 16 amino acids. The germline V gene has CDR1 SGDLS and CDR2 YYNGEE. V lost 3 bases to trimming and J lost 7 bases; unmatched junction nucleotides: 13. The CDR3 reads CASSERLAYLRNEQFF. The CDR3 DNA is TGTGCCAGCAGCGAACGACTAGCTTATCTACGGAATGAGCAGTTCTTC.

This chain connects TRBV5-6 to TRBJ2-3; perhaps TRBD1 as D (5 bases). Germline loops: CDR1 SGHDT, CDR2 YYEEEE. V shed 2 bases and J shed 1 base, with 11 bases lying between them. This CDR3 has 15 residues. The CDR3 DNA follows: TGTGCCAGCAGCTTTACGGTAGGGGGCACAGATACGCAGTATTTT. This codes for CASSFTVGGTDTQYF.

The chain recombines TRBV6-5 with TRBJ2-1; weak D call: TRBD2 (6 bases). CDR1 MNHEY and CDR2 SVGAGI come from the germline V gene. CDR3 size: 15 residues. Trimming pared 4 bases from V and 10 bases from J, leaving 20 bases between. The CDR3 loop is CASSSLVGTPREQFF. CDR3 nucleotide sequence: TGTGCCAGCAGTTCCCTCGTCGGGACTCCCCGGGAGCAGTTCTTC.

The chain is built from TRBV7-9 and TRBJ2-1; possibly TRBD1 for D (6 bases). V shed 3 bases and J shed 8 bases, with 11 bases lying between them. The CDR3 sequence is 13 residues long. From germline, CDR1 is SEHNR and CDR2 FQNEAQ (reference sequence). CDR3 loop: CASSLWTVDEQFF. The DNA of the CDR3 is TGTGCCAGCAGCTTGTGGACAGTTGATGAGCAGTTCTTC.

As DNA, the CDR3 is TGTGCCAGCAGCTTAATGGGGGCCACAGATACGCAGTATTTT. Encoded protein: CASSLMGATDTQYF. The chain combines TRBV7-3 with TRBJ2-3; D perhaps matches TRBD1 (6 bases). Germline lookup yields CDR1 SGHTA and CDR2 FQGTGA. CDR3 length: 14 residues. The germline V and J ends were trimmed by 1 base and 2 bases, with 7 bases remaining between them.

The rearrangement links TRBV18 to TRBJ1-2, with no clear D. Germline assignment: CDR1 KGHSH and CDR2 LQKENI. V gave up 2 bases and J gave up 4 bases, with 14 bases separating them. The CDR3 is made up of 15 amino acids. The CDR3 spells CASSPGLNYLYGYTF. The CDR3 DNA is TGTGCCAGCTCACCAGGACTGAATTACCTCTATGGCTACACCTTC.

In this sample, this clone turned up once. The J gene is TRBJ1-2, the V gene TRBV5-1; D is unresolved. The CDR3 covers 13 residues. Trimming left V 2 bases short and J 10 bases short, with 15 bases between. From germline, CDR1 is SGHRS and CDR2 YFSETQ. The CDR3, as DNA: TGCGCCAGCAGCTTTCCTAACCAACACAACTACACCTTC. It encodes CASSFPNQHNYTF.

The sample holds one count of this clone. This rearrangement joins TRBV6-1 to TRBJ2-5, with 7 bases identical to TRBD1. Germline loops: CDR1 MNHNS, CDR2 SASEGT. The CDR3 has 14 residues. Trimming at V came to 0 bases and at J to 4 bases, leaving 2 bases not matched to a gene. The CDR3 protein is CASSEAYRGETQYF. The CDR3 nucleotides read TGTGCCAGCAGTGAAGCTTACAGGGGAGAGACCCAGTACTTC.